The source of this TCR beta chain is a study of CD8 T cells in Susac syndrome. A few counts support this clonotype. V shed 2 bases and J shed 1 base, with 15 bases lying between them. CDR3 length: 16 amino acids. The germline gives CDR1 MNHEY, CDR2 SMNVEV (reference sequence). When the RNA was reverse transcribed, random hexamers were used with an input of 0.5 to 1 ug. By means of immunoSEQ multiplex PCR, TCR beta CDR3 spanning 54 Vbeta and 13 Jbeta underwent amplification. One entry per CDR3 protein, called by TCRdb with MiXCR from the immunoSEQ multiplex PCR reads. The table records 50,000 to 60,000 distinct CDR3 sequences, around nine tenths of them present only once. In blood CD8+ and CD4+ T cells, TCR beta underwent sequencing. Controls matched for age and sex were healthy donors. Purification of the CD8+ and CD4+ T cells relied on negative isolation, and TEMRA cells underwent FACS enrichment.

Sequenced: CD8+ T cells from PBMCs. This receptor was taken from a human donor in good health. The rearrangement joins TRBV27 to TRBJ2-7; D is unresolved. The CDR3, as DNA: TGTGCCAGCAGTTTAAGTGTCGGCCACCAGTCCTACGAGCAGTACTTC. Translated: CASSLSVGHQSYEQYF.